These T cell receptor beta chains were read from a single sample in a study of blood T cell repertoires in COVID-19. Measured with immunoSEQ multiplex PCR; TCRdb has only the in-frame clones, and not every one. The sample records about half a million clones, 70% to 90% being singletons. The sample comprised peripheral blood. The receptors were gathered from a human donor in a cohort sampled during active COVID-19. The CDR3 runs from the conserved cysteine through the conserved F or W. Each record gives: CDR3 length, clone size, V gene, D gene, J gene, CDR3 DNA, CDR3 protein. D genes are given only for firm matches. The size of a clone is reported for some rows only, either as once, few or many, or as a class for expanded clones.

length: 14
size: -
V: TRBV19
D: -
J: TRBJ2-3
DNA: TGTGCCAGTAGTCTTTTACTCAGCACAGATACGCAGTATTTT
CDR3: CASSLLLSTDTQYF

length: 14
size: few
V: TRBV7-2
D: -
J: TRBJ2-1
DNA: TGTGCCAGCGGAGCGGGCCATCAAAACAATGAGCAGTTCTTC
CDR3: CASGAGHQNNEQFF

length: 14
size: -
V: TRBV27
D: -
J: TRBJ1-1
DNA: TGTGCCAGCAGCACTACCGCTCCGAACACTGAAGCTTTCTTT
CDR3: CASSTTAPNTEAFF

length: 13
size: -
V: TRBV11-1
D: -
J: TRBJ2-7
DNA: TGTGCCAGCAGCTCCCTGGGGGGCTACGAGCAGTACTTC
CDR3: CASSSLGGYEQYF

length: 17
size: -
V: TRBV4-2
D: -
J: TRBJ1-6
DNA: TGTGCCAGCAGCCAAGAAATACGGGTTACCTATAATTCACCCCTCCACTTT
CDR3: CASSQEIRVTYNSPLHF

length: 14
size: -
V: TRBV30
D: -
J: TRBJ2-1
DNA: TGTGCCTGGAGTCCCCGAGGTGGGTTCAATGAGCAGTTCTTC
CDR3: CAWSPRGGFNEQFF

length: 16
size: -
V: TRBV5-1
D: -
J: TRBJ2-6
DNA: TGCGCCAGCAGCCTGGGCGGCAGCTCTGGGGCCAACGTCCTGACTTTC
CDR3: CASSLGGSSGANVLTF

length: 14
size: -
V: TRBV21-1
D: -
J: TRBJ2-5
DNA: TGTGCCAGCAGCAGGCTAGCGGGGCAAGAGACCCAGTACTTC
CDR3: CASSRLAGQETQYF

length: 14
size: -
V: TRBV6-2/TRBV6-3
D: TRBD1
J: TRBJ1-1
DNA: TGTGCCAGCAGTAAGGGGGCATCGGTCGCTGAAGCTTTCTTT
CDR3: CASSKGASVAEAFF

length: 13
size: -
V: TRBV30
D: -
J: TRBJ1-2
DNA: TGTGCCTGGAGTGTCGGGCAGGGAAAGAGCTACACCTTC
CDR3: CAWSVGQGKSYTF

length: 17
size: -
V: TRBV11-3
D: TRBD2
J: TRBJ2-3
DNA: TGTGCCAGCAGCCGTACTAGCGGGAGTTTTAGGGCAGATACGCAGTATTTT
CDR3: CASSRTSGSFRADTQYF

length: 14
size: -
V: TRBV7-3
D: -
J: TRBJ2-7
DNA: TGTGCCAGCAGCTTAAGCGGTAACTCCTACGAGCAGTACTTC
CDR3: CASSLSGNSYEQYF

length: 13
size: -
V: TRBV29-1
D: -
J: TRBJ1-2
DNA: TGCAGCGCCGACCCCGGAGGAATCTATGGCTACACCTTC
CDR3: CSADPGGIYGYTF

length: 16
size: -
V: TRBV2
D: TRBD1
J: TRBJ1-2
DNA: TGTGCCAGCAGTGACTTAATCTGGGACAGGGAACATGGCTACACCTTC
CDR3: CASSDLIWDREHGYTF

length: 14
size: -
V: TRBV5-4
D: -
J: TRBJ2-5
DNA: TGTGCCAGCAGCTCAAACCTTGCGCAAGAGACCCAGTACTTC
CDR3: CASSSNLAQETQYF

length: 14
size: -
V: TRBV12-1
D: -
J: TRBJ2-7
DNA: TGTGCCAGCAGCTTTGATGGGGGACTCTACGAGCAGTACTTC
CDR3: CASSFDGGLYEQYF